The entry that follows covers one T cell receptor (beta chain) sequence. This sample stems from a study of cytotoxic CD8 clonotypes in ibrutinib-treated CLL. Turning to the study itself: Responses comprised around 24 partial and 2 complete; at median around six years, approximately 14 remained remitted and roughly 12 progressed.

Trimming removed 4 bases from V and 1 base from J; junction bases left unmatched: 2. The CDR3 has 14 amino acids. Germline V lookup: CDR1 SNHLY, CDR2 FYNNEI. Repertoires were generated with immunoSEQ multiplex PCR, while TCRdb's copy carries only in-frame clones and drops some. The sample holds some 29,000 clones, roughly 69% seen once. The source of this sequence is a human donor with chronic lymphocytic leukemia. The sample here was PBMCs, taken after 24 months of ibrutinib treatment. The chain employs TRBV2 and TRBJ2-3, with 7 bases lining up with TRBD2. The DNA of the CDR3 is TGTGCCAGCAGTGTGAGCGGGGGCACAGATACGCAGTATTTT. The encoded protein is CASSVSGGTDTQYF.